This is a list of T cell receptor beta chains from one sample in a study of blood T cell repertoires in COVID-19. Only in-frame clones appear in the TCRdb table, and some are missing; sequencing was by immunoSEQ multiplex PCR. Among about 250,000 clones listed, 85% were seen once. The sample consisted of PBMCs or T cells enriched from blood (not recorded which). All receptors derive from a woman aged 50 to 60 with acute COVID-19. Each CDR3 is given with its conserved first and last residue. D genes are given only for firm matches. Size is omitted from some rows. Given values are once, few, many or a class for expanded clones.

j_call,v_call,clone_size,d_call,cdr3_aa,cdr3_nt
TRBJ1-2,TRBV4-1,NA,TRBD1,CASSLDRVNYGYTF,TGCGCCAGCAGCCTGGACAGGGTGAACTATGGCTACACCTTC
TRBJ2-7,TRBV6-2/TRBV6-3,NA,TRBD1,CASSSTWTGHEQYF,TGTGCCAGCAGTTCCACCTGGACAGGCCACGAGCAGTACTTC
TRBJ2-1,TRBV20-1,NA,NA,CSGLNYNEQFF,TGCAGTGGCCTAAATTACAATGAGCAGTTCTTC
TRBJ1-1,TRBV7-9,NA,NA,CAGGGSRTPFSPEAFF,TGTGCCGGGGGGGGCAGCCGAACTCCCTTTAGCCCTGAAGCTTTCTTT
TRBJ2-5,TRBV7-9,NA,NA,CASRSGQETQYF,TGTGCCAGCCGGTCAGGGCAAGAGACCCAGTACTTC
TRBJ2-3,TRBV7-2,NA,TRBD2,CASSLRLAGGRDTQYF,TGTGCCAGCAGCTTGCGGCTAGCGGGGGGGCGAGATACGCAGTATTTT
TRBJ2-3,TRBV9,NA,NA,CASSTGGEDTQYF,TGTGCCAGCAGCACAGGGGGGGAAGATACGCAGTATTTT
TRBJ2-1,TRBV7-2,NA,TRBD2,CASSYRLAGRNEQFF,TGTGCCAGCAGCTACCGACTAGCGGGGCGGAATGAGCAGTTCTTC
TRBJ1-1,TRBV12-3/TRBV12-4,NA,TRBD1,CASSFGGQGAFF,TGTGCCAGCAGTTTTGGGGGACAGGGAGCTTTCTTT
TRBJ2-3,TRBV7-9,NA,NA,CASSYRDTQDTQYF,TGTGCCAGCAGCTACCGGGACACGCAAGATACGCAGTATTTT
TRBJ1-2,TRBV4-1,NA,NA,CASSQGRGANYGYTF,TGCGCCAGCAGCCAAGGAAGGGGTGCTAACTATGGCTACACCTTC
TRBJ1-2,TRBV3-1/TRBV3-2,NA,NA,CASSQREGGGYTF,TGTGCCAGCAGCCAACGGGAGGGGGGCGGCTACACCTTC
TRBJ2-7,TRBV12-3/TRBV12-4,NA,NA,CASSLGQPYEQYF,TGTGCCAGCAGTTTAGGACAGCCTTACGAGCAGTACTTC
TRBJ2-1,TRBV19,NA,TRBD1,CASSGTVYNEQFF,TGTGCCAGTAGTGGGACAGTTTACAATGAGCAGTTCTTC
TRBJ1-2,TRBV27,NA,TRBD1,CASSRTRDSGGYTF,TGTGCCAGCAGTCGGACTCGGGACAGCGGGGGCTACACCTTC
TRBJ1-2,TRBV6-5,NA,TRBD1,CAVQGGAVYGYTF,TGTGCCGTACAGGGGGGCGCGGTCTATGGCTACACCTTC
TRBJ2-4,TRBV9,NA,NA,CASSVADSPNIQYF,TGTGCCAGCAGCGTAGCAGACAGCCCTAACATTCAGTACTTC
TRBJ1-2,TRBV10-3,once,NA,CAIRDRDKNYGYTF,TGTGCCATCAGAGACCGGGACAAAAACTATGGCTACACCTTC
TRBJ1-2,TRBV7-2,NA,TRBD1,CASSRQGALNYGYTF,TGTGCCAGCAGCAGACAGGGCGCCCTTAACTATGGCTACACCTTC
TRBJ1-2,TRBV7-2,NA,NA,CASSFDAGNYGYTF,TGTGCCAGCAGCTTTGATGCAGGGAACTATGGCTACACCTTC
TRBJ2-5,TRBV29-1,NA,NA,CSSPGTEGQYF,TGCAGCTCACCGGGCACTGAGGGCCAGTACTTC
TRBJ2-1,TRBV4-3,once,TRBD2,CASSQEAGAPYNEQFF,TGCGCCAGCAGCCAAGAAGCGGGGGCCCCCTACAATGAGCAGTTCTTC
TRBJ1-5,TRBV30,few,TRBD1,CACDRGESYSNQPQHF,TGTGCCTGCGACAGGGGGGAATCTTATAGCAATCAGCCCCAGCATTTT
TRBJ1-6,TRBV27,NA,NA,CASSLSRNSPLHF,TGTGCCAGCAGTTTATCGCGGAATTCACCCCTCCACTTT
TRBJ1-6,TRBV6-2/TRBV6-3,NA,NA,CASSLTGSENSPLHF,TGTGCCAGCAGTCTAACAGGGTCCGAGAATTCACCCCTCCACTTT
TRBJ1-6,TRBV30,NA,TRBD1,CAWSSTGGFYNSPLHF,TGTGCCTGGAGTTCGACAGGGGGCTTTTATAATTCACCCCTCCACTTT
TRBJ1-6,TRBV30,few,NA,CAWQPDSRSYNSPLHF,TGTGCCTGGCAGCCGGACAGCCGCTCCTATAATTCACCCCTCCACTTT
TRBJ1-3,TRBV11-2,NA,NA,CASSPQGLSSGNTIYF,TGTGCCAGCAGCCCACAGGGCCTTAGCTCTGGAAACACCATATATTTT
TRBJ1-2,TRBV19,once,TRBD1,CASSIGQGTANYGYTF,TGTGCCAGTAGTATCGGACAGGGGACGGCTAACTATGGCTACACCTTC
TRBJ1-1,TRBV30,NA,TRBD1,CAGDRADTEAFF,TGTGCCGGGGACAGGGCGGACACTGAAGCTTTCTTT
TRBJ2-7,TRBV7-2,NA,TRBD2,CASSSPASRLGGGSYEQYF,TGTGCCAGCAGCTCTCCCGCCAGCCGATTGGGGGGAGGGTCCTACGAGCAGTACTTC
TRBJ1-3,TRBV12-3/TRBV12-4,NA,NA,CASSLTVNTIYF,TGTGCCAGCAGTTTGACAGTTAACACCATATATTTT
TRBJ1-5,TRBV5-6,NA,NA,CASSLTGSYQPQHF,TGTGCCAGCAGCTTGACAGGGTCGTATCAGCCCCAGCATTTT
TRBJ1-1,TRBV7-8,NA,NA,CASSLVGRDTEAFF,TGTGCCAGCAGCTTAGTTGGGAGGGACACTGAAGCTTTCTTT
TRBJ2-2,TRBV9,NA,TRBD1,CASSPHTGDTGELFF,TGTGCCAGCAGCCCACACACAGGGGACACCGGGGAGCTGTTTTTT
TRBJ1-1,TRBV6-5,NA,NA,CASSTQGRGAEAFF,TGTGCCAGCAGTACCCAGGGGAGGGGAGCTGAAGCTTTCTTT
TRBJ1-6,TRBV27,NA,TRBD1,CASSLWDRISSPLHF,TGTGCCAGCAGTTTATGGGACAGAATTTCCTCACCCCTCCACTTT
TRBJ2-1,TRBV4-3,NA,TRBD2,CASSQDRDSGGVGFNEQFF,TGCGCCAGCAGCCAAGATCGGGATAGCGGGGGGGTCGGGTTTAATGAGCAGTTCTTC
TRBJ2-3,TRBV5-5,NA,NA,CASQRTTIDTQYF,TGTGCCAGTCAACGGACTACGATAGATACGCAGTATTTT
TRBJ1-1,TRBV3-1/TRBV3-2,NA,TRBD1,CASSPWTGMNTEAFF,TGTGCCAGCAGCCCCTGGACAGGGATGAACACTGAAGCTTTCTTT
TRBJ2-2,TRBV30,few,NA,CAWSTGLTAGELFF,TGTGCCTGGAGTACAGGGTTGACGGCCGGGGAGCTGTTTTTT
TRBJ1-5,TRBV7-2,NA,TRBD1,CASSLTGANQPQHF,TGTGCCAGCAGCTTAACAGGGGCCAATCAGCCCCAGCATTTT
TRBJ2-3,TRBV6-5,once,NA,CASTSTDTQYF,TGTGCCAGCACTAGCACAGATACGCAGTATTTT
TRBJ1-3,TRBV5-1,once,TRBD1,CASSPRQGVSGNTIYF,TGCGCCAGCAGTCCGAGACAGGGAGTCTCTGGAAACACCATATATTTT
TRBJ1-1,TRBV14,once,NA,CASSQETANTEAFF,TGTGCCAGCAGCCAAGAAACAGCGAACACTGAAGCTTTCTTT
TRBJ1-4,TRBV6-5,NA,TRBD1,CASRTDRGENEKLFF,TGTGCCAGCAGAACCGACAGGGGCGAGAATGAAAAACTGTTTTTT
TRBJ1-1,TRBV7-6,NA,TRBD1,CASSLAQGATEAFF,TGTGCCAGCAGCTTAGCCCAGGGGGCTACTGAAGCTTTCTTT
TRBJ2-1,TRBV5-4,NA,NA,CASSQGTAWYNEQFF,TGTGCCAGCAGCCAAGGGACTGCTTGGTACAATGAGCAGTTCTTC
TRBJ2-2,TRBV4-3,NA,TRBD1,CASNGGQGAGELFF,TGCGCCAGCAATGGAGGACAGGGGGCCGGGGAGCTGTTTTTT
TRBJ2-5,TRBV4-3,NA,NA,CASSQDRGPKTQYF,TGCGCCAGCAGCCAAGATAGGGGTCCCAAGACCCAGTACTTC
TRBJ1-6,TRBV4-1,once,NA,CASSQEQGSRSPLHF,TGCGCCAGCAGCCAAGAGCAGGGCAGTAGGTCACCCCTCCACTTT
TRBJ2-1,TRBV19,once,TRBD1,CASSIVAGGYYNEQFF,TGTGCCAGTAGTATAGTGGCAGGGGGCTACTACAATGAGCAGTTCTTC
TRBJ2-1,TRBV27,once,TRBD2,CASSFFASGANEQFF,TGTGCCAGCAGTTTCTTCGCTAGCGGGGCCAATGAGCAGTTCTTC
TRBJ2-6,TRBV6-6,NA,TRBD1,CASSRIGQGSGANVLTF,TGTGCCAGCAGTCGGATAGGACAGGGCTCAGGGGCCAACGTCCTGACTTTC
TRBJ2-2,TRBV18,NA,NA,CASSPSSGVGSTGELFF,TGTGCCAGCTCACCATCTTCCGGGGTTGGTAGCACCGGGGAGCTGTTTTTT
TRBJ1-3,TRBV7-2,once,NA,CASSLSLSGNTIYF,TGTGCCAGCAGCTTGAGTCTCTCTGGAAACACCATATATTTT
TRBJ1-5,TRBV18,NA,TRBD1,CASSERTGRRPQHF,TGTGCCAGCTCGGAAAGGACAGGCCGCAGGCCCCAGCATTTT